This T cell receptor (beta chain) was profiled in a study of shared clonotypes between healthy human individuals (TCRdb year 2020). Background on the whole study: The cohort included three men and a couple of women between 18 and 49 years of age. To estimate repertoire size and how much clonotype sharing occurs between individuals, the study deeply sequenced the blood TCR repertoires of about five healthy adults. To increase sequencing depth and limit assay-specific biases, different laboratories used diverse techniques to prepare libraries and sequence TCR repertoires. Each donor's leukapheresis produced roughly between roughly 0.9 and 8.9 billion PBMCs.

For this clone: The antigen it binds to is not known. Per-base quality was not reported, and no clone a single base away is much larger than it.

The CDR3 runs 14 amino acids, cysteine and phenylalanine included. The DNA shown is the 42-base CDR3, in frame from base 1. CDR1 and CDR2, looked up from the germline V gene, are SGHTA and FQGNSA. V was cut back by 5 bases and J by 4 bases, leaving a gap of 15 bases between them. The donors were healthy, HIV-negative adults with no recently reported acute infections or vaccinations. Every donor was a Caucasian adult living in Nashville, Tennessee, USA. For unsorted samples, some 100 million PBMCs were counted, and genomic DNA was extracted using the QIAamp DNA Blood Mini kit. Blood was collected by leukapheresis, and PBMCs were isolated by Ficoll-Histopaque density gradient centrifugation and then cryopreserved in liquid nitrogen vapor phase. Using the deep immunoSEQ assay, TCR CDR3 regions were amplified from genomic DNA by multiplex PCR. Genomic DNA extracted from each cell subset was distributed evenly over all wells of several immunoSEQ 96-well plates, and each plate served as one replicate. For unsorted PBMC, 300 ng of genomic DNA, equivalent to about 30,000 T cell genomes, went into each replicate PCR. Ten immunoSEQ deep assay plates were used to sequence the unsorted PBMC genomic DNA. The purified libraries were quantified using a Qubit 3.0 fluorometer, sized with a Bioanalyzer 2100, and then quantified again using the KAPA Library Quantification kit. Each immunoSEQ 96-well plate was sequenced on its own single-read 150-cycle Illumina NextSeq 550 flow cell. The original pipeline was this. Because the immunoSEQ output held only junctional sequences and lacked quality scores, the filtering could not match the filtering applied to full-length reads. Sequences were annotated with PyIR, a Python wrapper for IgBLAST v1.9, using IMGT germline references to assign V/J genes and CDR3. Reads with weak V/J assignments (E-value above 1e-6), missing CDR3, stop codons, out-of-frame junctions, or ambiguous translated residues were removed. V3J clonotypes were defined as sequences sharing the same inferred V gene, J gene, and CDR3 amino acid sequence. To compute the percentage overlap between repertoires, the number of shared unique clonotypes was divided by the size of the smaller repertoire. Three approaches were used to assess repertoire richness: RTK rarefaction, the Chao1 estimator, and Recon v2.1 estimates of unobserved clonotypes. As stored in TCRdb, this immuneACCESS dataset retains in-frame rearrangements with V and J assigned. A fraction of the clones does not appear; measured against another copy, unresolved V genes explain less than half of the discrepancy, and the remainder lacks a known reason. That table furnishes V, J and clone size, whereas the DNA furnished D and trimming. For this sample the table gives fewer than 600,000 clones, of which around 78% were detected only once. About 11% of the sample comes from the top ten.

Broader findings and caveats from the paper: Only blood was sampled, and tissue TCR repertoires likely differ from those in blood. Based on pairwise subsampling, the degree of clonotype sharing among donors was expected to be affected by sequencing depth. Because the study included only a small number of donors, the genetic and exposure-history diversity represented was limited.

The sequence was collected from a woman between 40 and 50 years old in good health. Some clones in this sample may be carry-over from other donors' samples. Material for sequencing was PBMCs. The chain was built from TRBV7-2 and TRBJ2-7, with TRBD1 tentatively as D gene (6 bases match). The nucleotide sequence reads as follows: TGTGCCAGCAGCGTAGAGACAGGCGGATACGAGCAGTACTTC. Translation gives CASSVETGGYEQYF. This CDR3, with the reference TRBV7-2 and TRBJ2-7 proteins standing in past its ends, gives the full variable domain GAGVSQSPSNKVTEKGKDVELRCDPISGHTALYWYRQSLGQGLEFLIYFQGNSAPDKSGLPSDRFSAERTGGSVSTLTIQRTQQEDSAVYLCASSVETGGYEQYFGPGTRLTVT.